These 25 T cell receptor beta chains share one sample of origin, sequenced in a study of cytomegalovirus exposure and HLA in healthy donors. Primers for the PCR totalled 60 Vbeta and 13 Jbeta. Assay: immunoSEQ multiplex PCR; the TCRdb copy retains only in-frame clones and omits some. The table shows some 150,000 clones, with approximately 79% occurring only once. The sequenced sample was PBMCs. The receptor source for this set is a man aged 55 to 70 in good health and CMV-seronegative.

The chain links TRBV28 to TRBJ2-1, with 8 bases fitting TRBD2. This CDR3 has 15 residues. The J segment lost 8 bases and the V segment lost 5 bases, leaving 11 bases of the junction unmatched. The germline gives CDR1 MDHEN, CDR2 SYDVKM. The CDR3 region has the DNA TGTGCCAGCAGTCGTCCCAGCGGGAGTACCGATGAGCAGTTCTTC. Its protein is CASSRPSGSTDEQFF.

The J gene is TRBJ2-5, the V gene TRBV19; 11 nucleotides agree with TRBD1. TRBJ2-7 matches the DNA end more closely, so the J call is doubtful. The CDR3 totals 15 residues. Germline loops: CDR1 LNHDA, CDR2 SQIVND (reference sequence). CDR3 amino acids: CASRAGQGVHYEQYF. CDR3 nucleotide sequence: TGTGCCAGTAGGGCGGGACAGGGGGTTCACTACGAGCAGTACTTC.

The chain uses TRBV29-1 and TRBJ2-1, with D perhaps matching TRBD1 (6 bases). Trimming stripped 4 bases from V and 9 bases from J, with 16 bases between. The CDR3 runs to 13 residues. Germline V gene data show CDR1 as SQVTM and CDR2 as ANQGSEA. CDR3 coding DNA: TGCAGCGTTGGGGACCCGGGACACACTGAGCAGTTCTTC. It encodes CSVGDPGHTEQFF.

As to this clone: Sequence at one end of the junction differs from germline and may be a read error. The CDR3 coding sequence is TGTTCCAGCAGTCTCGCAGGGGGCAGCTCTGGGGCCAACGTCCTGACTTTC. Its translation: CSSSLAGGSSGANVLTF. The chain couples TRBV7-9 to TRBJ2-6; 8 nucleotides match TRBD1. Germline-derived CDR1 and CDR2 are SEHNR and FQNEAQ (reference sequence). The length of the CDR3 is 17 residues.

The V gene is TRBV19, the J gene TRBJ2-1; D uncertain. CDR1 LNHDA and CDR2 SQIVND come from the germline V gene (reference sequence). This CDR3 has 12 amino acids. Trimming took 6 bases from V and 7 from J, leaving 10 bases between them. The CDR3 here is CASSRDWNEQFF. The CDR3 region has the DNA TGTGCCAGTAGCCGAGACTGGAATGAGCAGTTCTTC.

This clone has just one count. This rearrangement joins TRBV28 to TRBJ2-6; a possible D gene is TRBD2 (5 bases). The CDR3 is 15 amino acids. The germline V gene encodes CDR1 MDHEN and CDR2 SYDVKM. V was trimmed by 6 bases and J by 2 bases, leaving 11 bases between them. The CDR3: CASSSGGPGANVLTF. The CDR3, as DNA: TGTGCCAGCAGCTCGGGCGGGCCTGGGGCCAACGTCCTGACTTTC.

The chain recombines TRBV7-2 with TRBJ2-7; possibly TRBD2 for D (5 bases). The V end lost 2 bases, the J end lost 3 bases, and 14 bases lay between the germline ends. This CDR3 is built from 15 residues. Germline CDR1 SGHTA, CDR2 FQGNSA. The CDR3 is CASSLIVMEDYEQYF. CDR3 DNA sequence: TGTGCCAGCAGCTTAATAGTAATGGAGGACTACGAGCAGTACTTC.

The chain combines TRBV4-3 with TRBJ1-1; weak D call: TRBD1 (5 bases). CDR3 length: 13 residues. Trimming removed 4 bases at V and 7 bases at J, with 13 bases between. Germline V CDR1 and CDR2: LGHNA, YSLEER. In nucleotides, the CDR3 is TGCGCCAGCAGCCCCTCCTGGGGCCGTGAAGCTTTCTTT. It specifies CASSPSWGREAFF.

The rearrangement links TRBV27 to TRBJ2-6; possible D gene TRBD1, 5 bases. CDR1 MNHEY and CDR2 SMNVEV come from the germline V gene (reference sequence). The V and J ends lost 6 bases and 0 bases respectively, with 9 bases between them. The CDR3 has 15 residues. DNA for the CDR3: TGTGCCAGCAGGGAACAGGCCTCTGGGGCCAACGTCCTGACTTTC. This encodes CASREQASGANVLTF.

This chain uses TRBV7-2 with TRBJ1-2; 9 nucleotides match TRBD1. The CDR3 runs to 15 residues. Trimming removed 1 base from V and 0 bases from J; junction bases left unmatched: 0. Germline V CDR1 and CDR2: SGHTA, FQGNSA. Here the CDR3 DNA reads TGTGCCAGCAGCTTAGGACAGGGGGCTAACTATGGCTACACCTTC. Translating it yields CASSLGQGANYGYTF.

This clone showed up just a few times. This chain links TRBV4-1 with TRBJ2-1; weak D call: TRBD1 (6 bases). This CDR3 is built from 15 residues. Germline CDR1 MGHRA, CDR2 YSYEKL. Trimming took off 3 bases at V and 5 bases at J, with 14 bases between the two ends. CDR3: CASSQTGTLNNEQFF. CDR3 DNA sequence: TGCGCCAGCAGCCAGACCGGGACACTTAACAATGAGCAGTTCTTC.

The chain recombines TRBV7-9 with TRBJ1-6; a possible D gene is TRBD1 (5 bases). The CDR3 consists of 18 residues. Trimming shortened V by 5 bases and J by 0 bases, and 17 bases separated the two germline ends. CDR1 and CDR2 from the germline V gene are SEHNR and FQNEAQ (reference sequence). The CDR3 coding sequence is TGTGCCAGCAGCCAAGGGACTGGGTATAGCTCCTATAATTCACCCCTCCACTTT. As protein: CASSQGTGYSSYNSPLHF.

This clone was seen a few times. The rearrangement links TRBV28 to TRBJ2-3; 10 bases align to TRBD2. CDR3 length: 17 amino acids. V gave up 4 bases and J gave up 5 bases; unmatched junction bases: 12. Germline-derived CDR1 and CDR2 are MDHEN and SYDVKM. CDR3 loop: CASSSPGERGGQDTQYF. CDR3 nucleotides: TGTGCCAGCAGTTCCCCCGGGGAGCGGGGGGGCCAAGATACGCAGTATTTT.

V gene TRBV5-1 combines with J gene TRBJ2-5; D is perhaps TRBD1 (6 bases). The CDR3 has 16 amino acids. V shed 0 bases and J shed 1 base, with 13 bases lying between them. Germline-derived CDR1 and CDR2 are SGHRS and YFSETQ. CDR3 in DNA: TGCGCCAGCAGCTTGGCCAAAGGACAGATCCAAGAGACCCAGTACTTC. Its protein is CASSLAKGQIQETQYF.

The sample holds one count of this clone. The V gene is TRBV10-3, the J gene TRBJ1-1; TRBD1 matches at 8 bases. The CDR3 totals 15 residues. The germline V gene encodes CDR1 ENHRY and CDR2 SYGVKD. After removal of 0 bases from V and 5 bases from J, the junction contained 5 bases not matched to a gene. The DNA for the CDR3 is TGTGCCATCAGTGAGTCGACAGGGGCGCAAACTGAAGCTTTCTTT. Its translation is CAISESTGAQTEAFF.

The V gene is TRBV7-8, the J gene TRBJ1-5; TRBD1 aligns across 8 bases. Germline V gene lookup returns CDR1 SGHVS and CDR2 FQNEAQ. The CDR3 length is 16 residues. The V gene end was trimmed by 5 bases and the J gene end by 3 bases; junction bases not matched to a gene: 9. As DNA, the CDR3 is TGTGCCAGCAGCCAATCGGCCAGGGGGCTCAATCAGCCCCAGCATTTT. The encoded protein is CASSQSARGLNQPQHF.

This chain joins TRBV6-1 and TRBJ1-2; 11 bases match TRBD1. Germline V gives CDR1 MNHNS, CDR2 SASEGT. CDR3 size: 18 residues. V lost 4 bases, J lost 5 bases, and 15 bases stayed unmatched. The CDR3 region has the DNA TGTGCCAGCAGTGCCACCCTCGGGCGGGGACAGGGGGGGTATGGCTACACCTTC. As protein: CASSATLGRGQGGYGYTF.

The rearrangement joins TRBV27 to TRBJ2-7; 9 bases fit TRBD2. The CDR3 is 14 residues long. The V gene's germline CDR1 is MNHEY and CDR2 SMNVEV (reference sequence). V shed 2 bases and J 3 bases; nucleotides not matched to a gene: 2. The CDR3 DNA is TGTGCCAGCAGTTTAGCGGGGGGGAACTACGAGCAGTACTTC. Translation: CASSLAGGNYEQYF.

This clone is a singleton in its sample. The CDR3 DNA follows: TGCGCCAGCAGCCGCCACCGTGGAACAGGGATGAAAGCTGGAAACACCATATATTTT. It translates to CASSRHRGTGMKAGNTIYF. V usage is TRBV4-1 and J usage is TRBJ1-3; possible D gene TRBD1, 6 bases. This CDR3 is 19 amino acids long. The germline V gene encodes CDR1 MGHRA and CDR2 YSYEKL. Trimming took off 4 bases at V and 2 bases at J, with 24 bases between the two ends.

The chain uses TRBV2 and TRBJ2-2; 12 bases align to TRBD2. The CDR3 runs 14 residues. Germline assignment: CDR1 SNHLY and CDR2 FYNNEI. V lost 7 bases and J lost 7; bases outside the gene matches: 4. The CDR3 is CASTPGLAGGELFF. The CDR3 nucleotides are TGTGCCAGCACCCCGGGACTAGCGGGCGGGGAGCTGTTTTTT.

This clone was counted only a few times. V usage is TRBV6-6 and J usage is TRBJ1-2, with D perhaps TRBD1 (6 bases). Germline CDR1 is MNHNY and CDR2 is SVGAGI (reference sequence). The CDR3 loop spans 14 amino acids. With 0 bases removed from V and 5 bases from J, the gap between germline ends came to 10 bases. The CDR3 DNA follows: TGTGCCAGCAGTTACTCGAAAGGACAGTATGGCTACACCTTC. Encoded protein: CASSYSKGQYGYTF.

The V gene is TRBV6-6, the J gene TRBJ1-3, with 9 nucleotides matching TRBD1. V trimming: 6 bases; J trimming: 3 bases; junction bases outside the gene matches: 6. Per the germline V gene, CDR1 is MNHNY and CDR2 is SVGAGI (reference sequence). The CDR3 is 15 residues long. The CDR3 nucleotides read TGTGCCAGCAGCCCAACAGGGGGCGGTGGAAACACCATATATTTT. Amino acids: CASSPTGGGGNTIYF.

The chain couples TRBV4-1 to TRBJ2-1; D is undetermined. Trimming took 0 bases from V and 6 from J, leaving 12 bases between them. The V gene's germline CDR1 is MGHRA and CDR2 YSYEKL. The CDR3 runs to 15 residues. The CDR3 DNA follows: TGCGCCAGCAGCCAAGAGGGCAGCCCATCCAATGAGCAGTTCTTC. Protein product: CASSQEGSPSNEQFF.

The rearrangement joins TRBV27 to TRBJ2-7; possibly TRBD2 for D (5 bases). Trimming removed 6 bases at V and 0 bases at J, with 9 bases between. Germline loops: CDR1 MNHEY, CDR2 SMNVEV (reference sequence). The CDR3 is 13 amino acids. CDR3 region: CASSPRVSYEQYF. CDR3 coding DNA: TGTGCCAGCAGCCCGCGGGTCTCCTACGAGCAGTACTTC.

The rearrangement links TRBV4-2 to TRBJ2-3, with 9 bases aligning to TRBD2. The CDR3 is 17 residues long. V shed 1 base and J 1 base; nucleotides not matched to a gene: 6. In germline, CDR1 is LGHNA, CDR2 YNFKEQ. In nucleotides, the CDR3 is TGTGCCAGCAGCCAAGGAGTCTTAGCGGGGGGCACAGATACGCAGTATTTT. Encoded protein: CASSQGVLAGGTDTQYF.